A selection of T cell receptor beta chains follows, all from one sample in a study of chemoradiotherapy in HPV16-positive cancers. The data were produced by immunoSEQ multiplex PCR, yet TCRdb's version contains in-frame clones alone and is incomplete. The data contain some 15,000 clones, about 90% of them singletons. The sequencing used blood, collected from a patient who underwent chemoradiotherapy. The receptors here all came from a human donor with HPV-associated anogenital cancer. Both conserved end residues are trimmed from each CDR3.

ASSSWTRDNIQY	TRBJ2-4	TRBV19	12
ASSLRGGPQRSDIQY	TRBJ2-4	TRBV5-1	15
ASSLQPGTGGTKNIQY	TRBJ2-4	TRBV5-1	16
ASSFERGGTEAF	TRBJ1-1	TRBV11-2	12
ASSPAALEQF	TRBJ2-1	TRBV18	10
ATERLAGESTDTQY	TRBJ2-3	TRBV10-3	14
ASSGGQIYEQY	TRBJ2-7	TRBV6-1	11
ASSRTGGLNSPLH	TRBJ1-6	TRBV28	13
ASTGPGAYEQY	TRBJ2-7	TRBV6-5	11
ASSSGRYYGYT	TRBJ1-2	TRBV27	11
ASRPTRGSYEQY	TRBJ2-7	TRBV27	12
ASRTGLQETQY	TRBJ2-5	TRBV5-4	11
ASSLVVGPVYEQY	TRBJ2-7	TRBV5-1	13
AWSVSRRTGPTNYNSPLH	TRBJ1-6	TRBV30	18
ASSPQGSYEQY	TRBJ2-7	TRBV23-1	11
ASSLERWGYT	TRBJ1-2	TRBV7-3	10
ASSFGQGRNTEAF	TRBJ1-1	TRBV28	13
ASSVASTGGYEQF	TRBJ2-1	TRBV9	13
ARSAEGYGYT	TRBJ1-2	TRBV5-1	10
ASSLASGLASNEQF	TRBJ2-1	TRBV5-1	14
ASNGEGSYNEQF	TRBJ2-1	TRBV19	12
ASSKTNQDSGANVLT	TRBJ2-6	TRBV5-1	15
ASNEGGLQETQY	TRBJ2-5	TRBV6-1	12
ASSDVGRGGTDTQY	TRBJ2-3	TRBV10-1	14
ASSYSMDIYGYT	TRBJ1-2	TRBV6-5	12
ASIGGNQPQH	TRBJ1-5	TRBV28	10
ASSLDIGGSYNEQF	TRBJ2-1	TRBV11-2	14
ASRSAGEPYNEQF	TRBJ2-1	TRBV5-1	13
ASSVRTGELF	TRBJ2-2	TRBV9	10
ASRVGGSYGYT	TRBJ1-2	TRBV6-5	11
ASSKEGFLTGDFHYEQY	TRBJ2-7	TRBV21-1	17
ASSSPRQAGGAF	TRBJ1-1	TRBV28	12
ASSLAGLEAF	TRBJ1-1	TRBV7-9	10
ATDLGGGNTEAF	TRBJ1-1	TRBV6-1	12
ATSRELSGSDTQY	TRBJ2-3	TRBV15	13
ASSAPRGGTEAF	TRBJ1-1	TRBV2	12
ASSLDLGQSRGTQY	TRBJ2-3	TRBV7-2	14